Listed below are T cell receptor beta chains from one sample, sequenced in a study of blood T cells in healthy people across ages. TCRdb passed the 5' RACE reads through MiXCR, listing each CDR3 protein once. Altogether approximately 800,000 distinct CDR3 sequences are present, 35% to 50% being singletons, with the ten largest covering 15% to 20%. Material: blood. These receptors came from a man at least 80 years old in good health. Each CDR3 is given with its conserved first and last residue. D genes are given only for firm matches. Only some rows state a clone size, as once, few, many or a class for expanded clones.

.	TRBV7-2	.	TRBJ2-5	TGTGCCAGCAGATTTGGACCGGGGGACCAAGAGACCCAGTACTTC	CASRFGPGDQETQYF
many	TRBV9	.	TRBJ2-3	TGTGCCAGCAGCGGAGAGGGGGATACGCAGTATTTT	CASSGEGDTQYF
.	TRBV29-1	TRBD2	TRBJ2-3	TGCAGCGTTGTCAGACTAGCGGGAGATACGCAGTATTTT	CSVVRLAGDTQYF
.	TRBV6-6	TRBD1	TRBJ2-7	TGTGCCAGCATTGATGACAGGGCGATGATCTACGAGCAGTACTTC	CASIDDRAMIYEQYF
few	TRBV28	.	TRBJ2-7	TGTGCCAGCAACGGGAGACAGGGACTCTACGAGCAGTACTTC	CASNGRQGLYEQYF
.	TRBV6-5	TRBD2	TRBJ2-2	TGTGCCAGCTGCCAAACTAGCGGGAGAAACACCGGGGAGCTGTTTTTT	CASCQTSGRNTGELFF
many	TRBV29-1	TRBD1	TRBJ2-7	TGCAGCGGCCGGGACAGCTTCTCCTACGAGCAGTACTTC	CSGRDSFSYEQYF
once	TRBV29-1	.	TRBJ2-7	TGCAGCGCCAGAACGGGGGATCGGTCAGGCGAGCAGTACTTC	CSARTGDRSGEQYF
.	TRBV27	TRBD1	TRBJ2-1	TGTGCCAGCAGCCACAGGGGGTTCCGCTACGAGCAGTTCTTC	CASSHRGFRYEQFF
.	TRBV12-3/TRBV12-4	.	TRBJ1-2	TGTGCCAGCAGTTTAGTACAGGGTGGGCATGGCTACACCTTC	CASSLVQGGHGYTF